This T cell receptor beta chain appears in the sequencing data of a study of cytomegalovirus exposure and HLA in healthy donors. Across the study: Later analysis reported that the 110 or so validation repertoires shared the platform of the roughly 700 first-cohort repertoires.

The repertoire was sequenced with immunoSEQ multiplex PCR; TCRdb's copy has only in-frame clones and lacks some. In the table there are some 170,000 clones, just under 90% of which are singletons. Notes on this clone: The antigen is not known.

The donors belonged to the approximately 130-subject validation cohort, separate from the approximately 670-subject first cohort. Study-wide results and limits: The study recorded 160 or so TCR beta chains that were cytomegalovirus-associated. Three chains tied to CMV proved CMV antigen-specific in vitro.

The CDR3 covers 14 residues. Trimming left V 3 bases short and J 5 bases short, with 13 bases between. Germline V gene data show CDR1 as SEHNR and CDR2 as FQNEAQ (reference sequence). This TCR came from a woman aged 25 to 39 in good health and CMV-seronegative. Sample: PBMCs. V usage is TRBV7-9 and J usage is TRBJ2-5; D may be TRBD1 (6 bases). CDR3 DNA: TGTGCCAGCAGCTTTGGGACACCCGGGGAGACCCAGTACTTC. It translates to CASSFGTPGETQYF.